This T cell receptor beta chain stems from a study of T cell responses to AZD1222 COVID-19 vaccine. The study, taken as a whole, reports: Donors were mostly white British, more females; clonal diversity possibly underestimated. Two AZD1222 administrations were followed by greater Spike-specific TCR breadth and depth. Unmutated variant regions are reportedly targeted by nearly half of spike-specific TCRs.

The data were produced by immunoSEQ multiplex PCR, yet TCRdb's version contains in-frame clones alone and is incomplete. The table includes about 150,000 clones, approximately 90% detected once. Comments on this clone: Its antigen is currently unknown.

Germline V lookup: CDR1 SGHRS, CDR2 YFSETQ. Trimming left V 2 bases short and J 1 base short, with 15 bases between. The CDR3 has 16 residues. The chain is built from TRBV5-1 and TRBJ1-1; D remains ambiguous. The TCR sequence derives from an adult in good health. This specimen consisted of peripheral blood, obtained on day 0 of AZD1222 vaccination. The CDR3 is CASSLPLGRQNTEAFF. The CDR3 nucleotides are TGCGCCAGCAGCTTACCCCTCGGGCGACAGAACACTGAAGCTTTCTTT.